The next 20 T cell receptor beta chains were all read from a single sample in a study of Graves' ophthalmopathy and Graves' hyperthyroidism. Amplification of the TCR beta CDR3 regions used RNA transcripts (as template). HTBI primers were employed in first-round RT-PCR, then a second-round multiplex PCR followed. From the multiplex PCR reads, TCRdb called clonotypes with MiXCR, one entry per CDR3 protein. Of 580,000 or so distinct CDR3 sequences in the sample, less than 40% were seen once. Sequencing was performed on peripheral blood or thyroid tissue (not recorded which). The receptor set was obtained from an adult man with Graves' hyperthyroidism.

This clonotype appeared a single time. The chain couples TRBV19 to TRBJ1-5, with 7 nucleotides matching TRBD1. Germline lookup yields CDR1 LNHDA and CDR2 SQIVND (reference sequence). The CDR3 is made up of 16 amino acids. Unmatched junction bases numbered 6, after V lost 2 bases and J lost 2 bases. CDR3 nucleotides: TGTGCCAGTAGTATACCCCGACAGGGAGGCAATCAGCCCCAGCATTTT. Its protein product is CASSIPRQGGNQPQHF. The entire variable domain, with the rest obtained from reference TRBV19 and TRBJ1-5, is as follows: DGGITQSPKYLFRKEGQNVTLSCEQNLNHDAMYWYRQDPGQGLRLIYYSQIVNDFQKGDIAEGYSVSREKKESFPLTVTSAQKNPTAFYLCASSIPRQGGNQPQHFGDGTRLSIL.

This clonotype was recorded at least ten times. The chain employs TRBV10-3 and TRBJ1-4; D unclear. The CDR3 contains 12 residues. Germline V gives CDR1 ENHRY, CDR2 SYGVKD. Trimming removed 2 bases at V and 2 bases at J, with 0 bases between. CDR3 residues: CAISETNEKLFF. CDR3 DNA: TGTGCCATCAGTGAGACTAATGAAAAACTGTTTTTT.

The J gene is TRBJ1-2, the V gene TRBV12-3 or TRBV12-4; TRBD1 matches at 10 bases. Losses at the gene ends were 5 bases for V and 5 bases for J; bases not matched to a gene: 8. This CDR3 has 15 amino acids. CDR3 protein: CASSKTGTGVYGYTF. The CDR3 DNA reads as TGTGCCAGCAGTAAAACCGGGACAGGGGTTTATGGCTACACCTTC.

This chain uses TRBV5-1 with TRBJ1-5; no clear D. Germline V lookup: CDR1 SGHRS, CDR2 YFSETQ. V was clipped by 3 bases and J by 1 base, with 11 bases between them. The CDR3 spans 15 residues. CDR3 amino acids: CASSSSGGSNQPQHF. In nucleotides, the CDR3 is TGCGCCAGCAGCTCCTCCGGAGGCAGCAATCAGCCCCAGCATTTT.

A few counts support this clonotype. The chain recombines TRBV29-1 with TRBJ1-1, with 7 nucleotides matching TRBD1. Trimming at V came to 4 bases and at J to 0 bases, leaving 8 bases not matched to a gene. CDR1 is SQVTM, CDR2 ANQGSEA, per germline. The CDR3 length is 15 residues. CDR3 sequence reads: CSVASGTALNTEAFF. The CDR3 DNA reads TGCAGCGTTGCCTCCGGGACAGCCTTGAACACTGAAGCTTTCTTT. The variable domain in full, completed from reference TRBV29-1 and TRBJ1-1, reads SAVISQKPSRDICQRGTSLTIQCQVDSQVTMMFWYRQQPGQSLTLIATANQGSEATYESGFVIDKFPISRPNLTFSTLTVSNMSPEDSSIYLCSVASGTALNTEAFFGQGTRLTVV.

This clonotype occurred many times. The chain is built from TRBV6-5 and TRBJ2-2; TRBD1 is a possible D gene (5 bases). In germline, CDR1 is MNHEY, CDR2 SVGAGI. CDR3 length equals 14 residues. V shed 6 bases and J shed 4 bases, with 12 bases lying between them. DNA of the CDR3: TGTGCCAGCAGCCCACAGGCCACCACCGGGGAGCTGTTTTTT. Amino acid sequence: CASSPQATTGELFF.

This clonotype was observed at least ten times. CDR3 sequence reads: CSVPGLAYEQYF. The CDR3 coding sequence is TGCAGCGTACCGGGACTAGCGTACGAGCAGTACTTC. This rearrangement joins TRBV29-1 to TRBJ2-7, with 10 bases fitting TRBD2. The V segment lost 6 bases and the J segment 4 bases; nucleotides outside the gene matches: 3. This CDR3 region has 12 residues. The germline gives CDR1 SQVTM, CDR2 ANQGSEA.

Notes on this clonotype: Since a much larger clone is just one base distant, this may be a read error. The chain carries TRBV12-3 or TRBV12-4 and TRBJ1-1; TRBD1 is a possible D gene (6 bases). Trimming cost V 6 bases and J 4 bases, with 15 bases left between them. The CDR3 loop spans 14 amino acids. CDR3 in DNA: TGTGCCAGCAGCCTTAACTACAGGGCCACTGAAGCTTTCTTT. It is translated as CASSLNYRATEAFF.

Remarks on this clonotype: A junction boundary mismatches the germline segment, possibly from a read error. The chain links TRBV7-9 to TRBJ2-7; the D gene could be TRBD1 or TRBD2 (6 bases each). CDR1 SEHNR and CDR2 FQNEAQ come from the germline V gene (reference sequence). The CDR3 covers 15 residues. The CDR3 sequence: CASSLFRRGYNEQYF. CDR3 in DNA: TGCGCCAGCAGCTTGTTCCGGAGGGGGTACAATGAGCAGTACTTC.

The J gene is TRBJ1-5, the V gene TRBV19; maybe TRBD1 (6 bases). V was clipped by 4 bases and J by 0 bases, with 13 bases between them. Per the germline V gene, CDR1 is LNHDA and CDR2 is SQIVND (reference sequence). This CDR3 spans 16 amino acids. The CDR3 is CASSNRKQGSNQPQHF. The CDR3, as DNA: TGTGCCAGTAGTAACAGGAAACAGGGTAGCAATCAGCCCCAGCATTTT.

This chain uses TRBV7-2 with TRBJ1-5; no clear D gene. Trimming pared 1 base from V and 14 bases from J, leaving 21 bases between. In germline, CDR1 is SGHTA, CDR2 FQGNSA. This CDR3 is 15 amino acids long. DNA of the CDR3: TGTGCCAGCAGCTTAGATGGGGTTCGATGGGCCTACGAGCATTTT. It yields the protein CASSLDGVRWAYEHF.

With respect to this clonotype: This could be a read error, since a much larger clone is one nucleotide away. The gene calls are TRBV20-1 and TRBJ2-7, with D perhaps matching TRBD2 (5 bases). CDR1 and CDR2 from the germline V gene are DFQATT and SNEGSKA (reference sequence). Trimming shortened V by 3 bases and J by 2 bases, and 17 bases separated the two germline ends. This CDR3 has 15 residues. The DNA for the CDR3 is TGCAGTGCTAGCACGCCGAGGGCACCTACCTACGAGCAGTACTTC. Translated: CSASTPRAPTYEQYF.

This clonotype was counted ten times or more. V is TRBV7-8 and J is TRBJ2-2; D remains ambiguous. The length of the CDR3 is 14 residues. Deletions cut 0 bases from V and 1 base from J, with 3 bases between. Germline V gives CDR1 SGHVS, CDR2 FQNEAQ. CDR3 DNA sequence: TGTGCCAGCAGCTTAGCTCTGAACACCGGGGAGCTGTTTTTT. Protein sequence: CASSLALNTGELFF.

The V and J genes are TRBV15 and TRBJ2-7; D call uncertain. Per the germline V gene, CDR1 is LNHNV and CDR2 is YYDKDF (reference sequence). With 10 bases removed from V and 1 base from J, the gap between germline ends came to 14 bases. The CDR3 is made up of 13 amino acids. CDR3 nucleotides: TGTGCCAGCAGTTCGGCGGAATCCTACGAGCAGTACTTC. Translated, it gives CASSSAESYEQYF.

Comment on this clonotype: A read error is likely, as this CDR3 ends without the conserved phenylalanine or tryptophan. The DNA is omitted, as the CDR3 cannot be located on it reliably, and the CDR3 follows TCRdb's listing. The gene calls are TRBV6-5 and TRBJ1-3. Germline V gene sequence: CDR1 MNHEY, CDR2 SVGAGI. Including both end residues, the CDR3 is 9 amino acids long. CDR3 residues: CASSYDLSA.

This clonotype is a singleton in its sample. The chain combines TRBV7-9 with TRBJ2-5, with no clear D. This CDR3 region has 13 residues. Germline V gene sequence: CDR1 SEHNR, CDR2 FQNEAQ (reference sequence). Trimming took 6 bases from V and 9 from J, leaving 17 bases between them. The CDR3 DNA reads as TGTGCCAGCAGTGAAAAAGGTTATCAGCCCCAGTACTTC. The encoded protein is CASSEKGYQPQYF.

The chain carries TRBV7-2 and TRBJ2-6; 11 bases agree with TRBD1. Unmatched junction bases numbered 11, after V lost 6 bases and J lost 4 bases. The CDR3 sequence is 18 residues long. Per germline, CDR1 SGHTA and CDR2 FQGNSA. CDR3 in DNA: TGTGCCAGCAGTACTCGGGACAGGGGGTCTGCCGGGGCCAACGTCCTGACTTTC. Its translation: CASSTRDRGSAGANVLTF.

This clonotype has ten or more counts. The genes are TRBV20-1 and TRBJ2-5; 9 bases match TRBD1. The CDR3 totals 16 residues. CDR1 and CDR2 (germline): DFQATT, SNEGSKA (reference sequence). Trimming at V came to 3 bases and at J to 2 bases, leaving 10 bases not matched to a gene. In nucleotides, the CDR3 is TGCAGTGCTAGTGGTGGACAGGGGAGGTTTCAAGAGACCCAGTACTTC. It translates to CSASGGQGRFQETQYF.

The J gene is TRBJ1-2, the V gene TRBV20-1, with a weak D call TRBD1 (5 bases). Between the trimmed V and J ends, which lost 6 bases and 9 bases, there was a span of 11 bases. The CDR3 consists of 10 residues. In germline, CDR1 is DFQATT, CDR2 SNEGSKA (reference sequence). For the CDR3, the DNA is TGCAGTGCGGGGGACGGAAGCTACACCTTC. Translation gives CSAGDGSYTF.

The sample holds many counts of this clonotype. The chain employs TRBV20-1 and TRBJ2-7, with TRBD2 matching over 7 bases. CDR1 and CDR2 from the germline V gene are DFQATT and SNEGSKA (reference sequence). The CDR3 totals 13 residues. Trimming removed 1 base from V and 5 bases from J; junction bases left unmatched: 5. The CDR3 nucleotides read TGCAGTGCTAGAGGACTAGCCTCTGACGAGCAGTACTTC. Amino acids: CSARGLASDEQYF.